One sample yielded the 22 T cell receptor beta chains listed below, sequenced in a study of cytomegalovirus exposure and HLA in healthy donors. 13 Jbeta primers and 60 Vbeta primers were used for the PCR. Repertoires were generated with immunoSEQ multiplex PCR, while TCRdb's copy carries only in-frame clones and drops some. The table records over 150,000 clones, more than 75% of them present only once. Sequencing input: PBMCs. All receptors derive from a man aged 25-45 years in good health and CMV-seropositive.

This clone was observed once. This chain joins TRBV7-2 and TRBJ2-7; D is ambiguous. Trimming took off 1 base at V and 1 base at J, with 8 bases between the two ends. This CDR3 has 14 residues. The germline gives CDR1 SGHTA, CDR2 FQGNSA. The CDR3 spells CASSLVVQSYEQYF. In nucleotides, the CDR3 is TGTGCCAGCAGCTTAGTAGTCCAATCCTACGAGCAGTACTTC.

This clone was observed a single time. The chain has TRBV28 and TRBJ2-1, with D possibly TRBD2 on 6 matching bases. The CDR3 covers 14 residues. Germline loops: CDR1 MDHEN, CDR2 SYDVKM. Trimming pared 8 bases from V and 0 bases from J, leaving 11 bases between. The CDR3 DNA reads as TGTGCCAGCCGGGACTGGAGCTCCTACAATGAGCAGTTCTTC. It encodes CASRDWSSYNEQFF.

The rearrangement uses TRBV10-3 and TRBJ1-6, with 8 bases aligning to TRBD1. In germline, CDR1 is ENHRY, CDR2 SYGVKD. The CDR3 is made up of 13 amino acids. J was trimmed by 15 bases and V by 2 bases; bases with no gene match: 6. In DNA form, the CDR3 reads TGTGCCATCAGTGAGGGACAGGGAAGGTTCCTCCACTTT. As protein: CAISEGQGRFLHF.

The rearrangement joins TRBV19 to TRBJ1-1, with 10 nucleotides matching TRBD1. Per germline, CDR1 LNHDA and CDR2 SQIVND (reference sequence). The CDR3 runs 14 residues. The V segment lost 5 bases and the J segment 4 bases; nucleotides outside the gene matches: 4. The CDR3 sequence is CASSGGTGVTEAFF. CDR3 nucleotides: TGTGCCAGTAGTGGCGGGACAGGGGTCACTGAAGCTTTCTTT.

The chain combines TRBV5-8 with TRBJ1-1, with TRBD1 identical over 9 bases. Germline V gene lookup returns CDR1 SGHTS and CDR2 YDEGEE. V gave up 4 bases and J gave up 9 bases; unmatched junction bases: 16. The CDR3 has 16 amino acids. The CDR3 loop is CASSRITGGSLGKAFF. The CDR3 DNA sequence: TGTGCCAGCAGCCGTATTACAGGGGGCAGCTTGGGAAAAGCTTTCTTT.

This clone was observed a handful of times. The rearrangement uses TRBV10-3 and TRBJ1-4, with unresolved D. The V end lost 8 bases, the J end lost 8 bases, and 21 bases lay between the germline ends. Per germline, CDR1 ENHRY and CDR2 SYGVKD. The CDR3 extends over 15 amino acids. Here the CDR3 reads CAIRRGWEIEEKLFF. CDR3 nucleotide sequence: TGTGCCATCCGGCGGGGTTGGGAGATAGAGGAAAAACTGTTTTTT.

The gene calls are TRBV7-8 and TRBJ2-5, with TRBD2 as a possible D gene (6 bases). The last part of the DNA fits TRBJ2-7 better; the J call may be wrong. The germline CDR1 and CDR2 sequences are SGHVS and FQNEAQ. CDR3 length: 14 residues. Written as DNA, the CDR3 is TGTGCCAGCAGCTGGGGGGTGGGAGTTTACGAGCAGTACTTC. It yields the protein CASSWGVGVYEQYF.

The chain couples TRBV5-4 to TRBJ1-1; D might be TRBD1 (5 bases). V shed 1 base and J shed 2 bases, with 12 bases lying between them. Per germline, CDR1 SGHNT and CDR2 YYREEE (reference sequence). The CDR3 runs 15 residues. In nucleotides, the CDR3 is TGTGCCAGCAGCTTGTCACCGACAGTAAACACTGAAGCTTTCTTT. Translation: CASSLSPTVNTEAFF.

J is TRBJ1-5 and V is TRBV6-1, with D uncertain. The germline V gene encodes CDR1 MNHNS and CDR2 SASEGT. The CDR3 runs 13 residues. V was clipped by 3 bases and J by 4 bases, with 7 bases between them. The CDR3: CASSDLLNQPQHF. CDR3 nucleotides: TGTGCCAGCAGTGACTTACTTAATCAGCCCCAGCATTTT.

The V call is TRBV7-9, the J call TRBJ1-3, with D possibly being TRBD1 (5 bases). V lost 5 bases to trimming and J lost 0 bases, with 23 bases between them. This CDR3 has 19 amino acids. Germline V gene data show CDR1 as SEHNR and CDR2 as FQNEAQ (reference sequence). In DNA form, the CDR3 reads TGTGCCAGCAGCCACAGCGGGACGGAGCTATATCTCTCTGGAAACACCATATATTTT. Protein sequence: CASSHSGTELYLSGNTIYF.

The chain joins TRBV6-1 to TRBJ2-5, with D uncertain. The CDR3 totals 12 residues. The germline V gene encodes CDR1 MNHNS and CDR2 SASEGT. The V end was cut by 2 bases, the J end by 4 bases, with 5 bases between. CDR3 sequence (DNA): TGTGCCAGCAGTGAAAGCCGAGAGACCCAGTACTTC. Its protein product is CASSESRETQYF.

The chain has TRBV10-3 and TRBJ1-2; TRBD1 might be the D (5 bases). Germline V gene data show CDR1 as ENHRY and CDR2 as SYGVKD. V lost 0 bases, J lost 0 bases, and 14 bases lay in between. This CDR3 spans 17 amino acids. The CDR3: CAISESPDRPANYGYTF. The CDR3 bases are TGTGCCATCAGTGAGTCACCCGACAGACCGGCTAACTATGGCTACACCTTC.

This chain links TRBV18 with TRBJ2-5, with D perhaps matching TRBD1 (7 bases). Germline V gives CDR1 KGHSH, CDR2 LQKENI. The CDR3 runs 15 residues. V was trimmed by 2 bases and J by 5 bases, leaving 15 bases between them. The CDR3 nucleotides are TGTGCCAGCTCACCATCGGAGGGGGCCGGGGAGACCCAGTACTTC. Translation: CASSPSEGAGETQYF.

The CDR3 DNA reads as TGTGCCAGCAGCTTTATGAGTGCGTCCTACAATGAGCAGTTCTTC. Translation gives CASSFMSASYNEQFF. The chain has TRBV7-6 and TRBJ2-1; D unresolved. Germline V gene sequence: CDR1 SGHVS, CDR2 FNYEAQ. V was pared by 3 bases and J by 1 base, with 10 bases between. CDR3 length equals 15 residues. The full variable domain, completed using reference TRBV7-6 and TRBJ2-1, is GAGVSQSPRYKVTKRGQDVALRCDPISGHVSLYWYRQALGQGPEFLTYFNYEAQQDKSGLPNDRFSAERPEGSISTLTIQRTEQRDSAMYRCASSFMSASYNEQFFGPGTRLTVL.

V usage is TRBV6-5 and J usage is TRBJ1-1; tentative D call: TRBD1 (6 bases). The CDR3 runs 16 residues. CDR1 and CDR2 from the germline V gene are MNHEY and SVGAGI. Trimming shortened V by 2 bases and J by 0 bases, and 13 bases separated the two germline ends. CDR3 sequence: CASSYTGMVMNTEAFF. As DNA, the CDR3 is TGTGCCAGCAGTTACACAGGGATGGTGATGAACACTGAAGCTTTCTTT.

V gene TRBV6-5 combines with J gene TRBJ2-1, with 9 positions matching TRBD2. This CDR3 spans 14 amino acids. V lost 2 bases to trimming and J lost 6 bases; unmatched junction nucleotides: 2. Germline V CDR1 and CDR2: MNHEY, SVGAGI. CDR3 loop: CASSYAGGANEQFF. CDR3 DNA sequence: TGTGCCAGCAGTTACGCGGGAGGGGCCAATGAGCAGTTCTTC.

This clone was detected once. The genes are TRBV6-5 and TRBJ2-5; 9 bases are a match to TRBD2. V lost 2 bases to trimming and J lost 8 bases; unmatched junction nucleotides: 3. Germline lookup yields CDR1 MNHEY and CDR2 SVGAGI. CDR3 length: 13 amino acids. CDR3 sequence: CASSYGREGTQYF. CDR3 nucleotide sequence: TGTGCCAGCAGTTACGGGCGGGAGGGCACCCAGTACTTC.

This clone was counted a single time. The V call is TRBV18, the J call TRBJ2-6; the match to TRBD1 covers 8 bases. CDR3 length: 18 amino acids. Trimming cost V 8 bases and J 4 bases; bases outside gene matches: 16. Germline V gene data show CDR1 as KGHSH and CDR2 as LQKENI. The CDR3 DNA is TGTGCCAGCGCTGGTCAGGGGGCGCAGCGCTCCGGGGCCAACGTCCTGACTTTC. It is translated as CASAGQGAQRSGANVLTF.

V usage is TRBV2 and J usage is TRBJ1-1; TRBD1 is a possible D gene (5 bases). Germline V gives CDR1 SNHLY, CDR2 FYNNEI. The CDR3 is 13 residues long. Trimming removed 3 bases from V and 4 bases from J, with 9 bases in between. The CDR3 here is CASSDDQGTEAFF. In DNA, the CDR3 is TGTGCCAGCAGTGATGACCAGGGCACTGAAGCTTTCTTT.

The gene calls are TRBV7-9 and TRBJ2-7; 8 nucleotides agree with TRBD1. After removal of 0 bases from V and 2 bases from J, the junction contained 0 bases not matched to a gene. The CDR3 totals 14 residues. CDR1 is SEHNR and CDR2 is FQNEAQ in the germline V gene (reference sequence). CDR3 DNA sequence: TGTGCCAGCAGCTTAGCGACAGGGGCCTACGAGCAGTACTTC. Translated, it gives CASSLATGAYEQYF.

This chain uses TRBV5-1 with TRBJ1-1; D perhaps matches TRBD1 (5 bases). Trimming pared 3 bases from V and 4 bases from J, leaving 16 bases between. Germline V gene lookup returns CDR1 SGHRS and CDR2 YFSETQ. The CDR3 length is 15 residues. The CDR3 reads CASSSGAGRGTEAFF. Written as DNA, the CDR3 is TGCGCCAGCAGCTCTGGGGCGGGGCGCGGCACTGAAGCTTTCTTT.

J is TRBJ1-5 and V is TRBV21-1; the table's D call, TRBD1, has no DNA check behind it. TRBV21-1 counts as a pseudogene. This CDR3 is built from 16 residues. The CDR3 is CASNPQGTEIDQPQHF. For the CDR3, the DNA is TGTGCCAGCAACCCACAGGGGACAGAAATCGATCAGCCCCAGCATTTT.